A single sample gave rise to the 4 T cell receptor beta chains below, sequenced in a study of CD8 T cells in ankylosing spondylitis. A single record per CDR3 protein comes from TCRdb applying MiXCR to the 5' RACE reads. The table includes about 250,000 distinct CDR3 sequences, approximately 20% detected once. Sequenced: blood, either unsorted or a sorted T cell fraction (not recorded which). All receptors derive from a male donor with ankylosing spondylitis or in good health (not recorded which).

This clonotype was observed at least ten times. The rearrangement joins TRBV7-8 to TRBJ1-1; 8 bases fit TRBD1. CDR1 and CDR2 (germline): SGHVS, FQNEAQ. CDR3 size: 16 residues. The V and J ends lost 1 base and 6 bases, in that order; junction bases with no gene match: 10. The CDR3 DNA follows: TGTGCCAGCAGCTTAGTAGAGGCAGGGGGCGACCCTGAAGCTTTCTTT. This gives the protein CASSLVEAGGDPEAFF.

The J gene is TRBJ1-5, the V gene TRBV21-1. TRBV21-1 constitutes a pseudogene. There are 14 residues in the CDR3. CDR3 nucleotides: TGTGCCAGCAGCAAAGGAGTTGAGCATCAGCCCCAGCATTTT. It translates to CASSKGVEHQPQHF.

This chain joins TRBV10-3 and TRBJ2-7; D possibly corresponds to TRBD2 (6 bases). This CDR3 has 17 residues. Per germline, CDR1 ENHRY and CDR2 SYGVKD. The germline V and J ends were trimmed by 0 bases and 4 bases, with 19 bases remaining between them. CDR3 sequence: CAISESSGPLPWYEQYF. As DNA, the CDR3 is TGTGCCATCAGTGAGTCGAGCGGGCCCTTACCGTGGTACGAGCAGTACTTC.

This clonotype appeared a few times. The chain carries TRBV28 and TRBJ2-3; 8 bases align to TRBD2. V was clipped by 2 bases and J by 0 bases; unmatched bases: 4. This CDR3 is built from 16 residues. Germline CDR1 MDHEN, CDR2 SYDVKM. The CDR3 sequence is CASSLPTSGSTDTQYF. The CDR3 DNA reads as TGTGCCAGCAGTTTACCTACTAGCGGCAGCACAGATACGCAGTATTTT. The full variable domain, in which reference TRBV28 and TRBJ2-3 provide the parts outside the CDR3, is DVKVTQSSRYLVKRTGEKVFLECVQDMDHENMFWYRQDPGLGLRLIYFSYDVKMKEKGDIPEGYSVSREKKERFSLILESASTNQTSMYLCASSLPTSGSTDTQYFGPGTRLTVL.